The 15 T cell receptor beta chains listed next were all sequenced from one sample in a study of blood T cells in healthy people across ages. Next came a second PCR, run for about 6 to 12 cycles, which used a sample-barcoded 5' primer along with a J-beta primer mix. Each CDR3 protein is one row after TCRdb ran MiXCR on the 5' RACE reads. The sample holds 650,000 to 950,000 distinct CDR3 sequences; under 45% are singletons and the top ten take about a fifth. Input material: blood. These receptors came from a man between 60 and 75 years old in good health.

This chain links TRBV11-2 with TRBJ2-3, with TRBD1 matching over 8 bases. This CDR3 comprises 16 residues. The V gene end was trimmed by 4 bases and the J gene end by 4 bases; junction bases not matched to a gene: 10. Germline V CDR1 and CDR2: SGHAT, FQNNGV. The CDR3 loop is CASSSTGTGRADTQYF. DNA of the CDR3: TGTGCCAGCAGCTCCACCGGGACAGGAAGAGCAGATACGCAGTATTTT.

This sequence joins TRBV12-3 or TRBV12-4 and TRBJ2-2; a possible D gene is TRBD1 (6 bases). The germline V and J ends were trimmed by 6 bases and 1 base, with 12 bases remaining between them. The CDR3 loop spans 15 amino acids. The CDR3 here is CASRVTGLNTGELFF. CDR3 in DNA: TGTGCCAGCAGGGTGACAGGCTTGAACACCGGGGAGCTGTTTTTT.

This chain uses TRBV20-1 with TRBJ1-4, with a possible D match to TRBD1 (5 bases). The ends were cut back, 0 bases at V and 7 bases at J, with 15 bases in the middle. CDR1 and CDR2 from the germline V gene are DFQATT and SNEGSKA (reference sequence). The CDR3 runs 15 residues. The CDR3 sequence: CSARERGIVREKLFF. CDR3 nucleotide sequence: TGCAGTGCTAGAGAAAGGGGAATCGTCCGTGAAAAACTGTTTTTT.

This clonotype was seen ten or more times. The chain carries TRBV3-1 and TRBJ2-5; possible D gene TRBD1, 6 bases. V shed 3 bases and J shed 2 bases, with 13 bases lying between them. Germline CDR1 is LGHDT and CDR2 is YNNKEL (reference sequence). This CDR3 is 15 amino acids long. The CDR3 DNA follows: TGTGCCAGCAGCCAGATGGGGGCGAGGCAAGAGACCCAGTACTTC. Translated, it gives CASSQMGARQETQYF.

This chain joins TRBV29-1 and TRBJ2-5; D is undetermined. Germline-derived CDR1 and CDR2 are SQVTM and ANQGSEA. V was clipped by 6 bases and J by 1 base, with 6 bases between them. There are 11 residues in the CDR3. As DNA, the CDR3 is TGCAGCGTGACCCCCCAAGAGACCCAGTACTTC. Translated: CSVTPQETQYF.

CDR3 sequence: CASSQGDGPGTDTQYF. CDR3 in DNA: TGCGCCAGCAGCCAAGGGGACGGGCCAGGCACAGATACGCAGTATTTT. The rearrangement uses TRBV4-1 and TRBJ2-3, with D possibly being TRBD1 or TRBD2 (5 bases each). V lost 1 base and J lost 1, with 12 bases in between. There are 16 residues in the CDR3. CDR1 is MGHRA and CDR2 is YSYEKL in the germline V gene.

The CDR3 loop is CASSQDPLLGKTQYF. The CDR3 region has the DNA TGTGCCAGCAGCCAAGACCCCCTACTTGGAAAGACCCAGTACTTC. The J gene is TRBJ2-5, the V gene TRBV3-1; unclear D gene. There are 15 residues in the CDR3. Germline V gene data show CDR1 as LGHDT and CDR2 as YNNKEL (reference sequence). V was trimmed by 0 bases and J by 6 bases, leaving 14 bases between them.

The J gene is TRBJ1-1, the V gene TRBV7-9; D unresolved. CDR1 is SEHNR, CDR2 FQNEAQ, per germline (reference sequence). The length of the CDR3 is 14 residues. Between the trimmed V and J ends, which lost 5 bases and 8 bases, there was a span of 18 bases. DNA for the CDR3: TGTGCCAGCAGCCCCCACAGTGTTCTATCCGAAGCTTTCTTT. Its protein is CASSPHSVLSEAFF.

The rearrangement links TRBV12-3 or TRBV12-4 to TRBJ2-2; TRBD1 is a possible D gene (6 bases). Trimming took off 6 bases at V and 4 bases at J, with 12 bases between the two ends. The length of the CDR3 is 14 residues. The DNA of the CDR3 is TGTGCCAGCAGACGGGACACCGTCACCGGGGAGCTGTTTTTT. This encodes CASRRDTVTGELFF.

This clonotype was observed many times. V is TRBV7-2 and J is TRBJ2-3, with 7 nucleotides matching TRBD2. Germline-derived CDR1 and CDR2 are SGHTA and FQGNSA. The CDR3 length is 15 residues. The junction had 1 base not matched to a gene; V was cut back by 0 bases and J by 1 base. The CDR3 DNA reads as TGTGCCAGCAGCTTAGCTCTAGCGGGCACAGATACGCAGTATTTT. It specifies CASSLALAGTDTQYF.

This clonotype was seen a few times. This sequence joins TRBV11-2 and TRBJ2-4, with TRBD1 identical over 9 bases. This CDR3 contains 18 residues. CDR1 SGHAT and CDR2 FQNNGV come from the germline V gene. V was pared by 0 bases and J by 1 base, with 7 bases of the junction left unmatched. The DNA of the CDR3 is TGTGCCAGCAGCTTAGATCTGGGACAGGGTGGGGCCAAAAACATTCAGTACTTC. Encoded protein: CASSLDLGQGGAKNIQYF.

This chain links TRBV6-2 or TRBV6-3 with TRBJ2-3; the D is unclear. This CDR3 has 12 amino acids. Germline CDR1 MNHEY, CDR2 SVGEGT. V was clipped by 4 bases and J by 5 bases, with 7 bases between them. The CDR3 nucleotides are TGTGCCAGCAGTTGGAAGGGAGATACGCAGTATTTT. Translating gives CASSWKGDTQYF.

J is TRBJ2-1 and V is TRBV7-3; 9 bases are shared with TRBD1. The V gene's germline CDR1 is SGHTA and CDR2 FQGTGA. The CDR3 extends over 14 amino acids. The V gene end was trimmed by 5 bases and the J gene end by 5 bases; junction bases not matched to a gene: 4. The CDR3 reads CASSPGDRDNEQFF. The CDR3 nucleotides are TGTGCCAGCAGCCCAGGGGACAGGGACAATGAGCAGTTCTTC.

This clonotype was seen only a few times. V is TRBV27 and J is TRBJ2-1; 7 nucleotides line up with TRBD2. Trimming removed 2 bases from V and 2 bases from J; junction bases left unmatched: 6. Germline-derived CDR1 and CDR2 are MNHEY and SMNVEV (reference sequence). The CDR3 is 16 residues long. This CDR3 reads CASSLQVAGAYNEQFF. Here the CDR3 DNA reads TGTGCCAGCAGTTTACAAGTCGCGGGGGCCTACAATGAGCAGTTCTTC.

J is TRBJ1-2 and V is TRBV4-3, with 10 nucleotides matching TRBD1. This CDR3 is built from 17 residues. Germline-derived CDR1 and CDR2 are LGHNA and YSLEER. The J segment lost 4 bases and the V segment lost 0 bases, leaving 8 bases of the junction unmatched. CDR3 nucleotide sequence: TGCGCCAGCAGCCAAGATTCCTGGGACAGGGGAGCCTATGGCTACACCTTC. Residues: CASSQDSWDRGAYGYTF.